Listed here is a single T cell receptor beta chain. The antigen remains unidentified. This specimen comes from a study of T cell responses to AZD1222 COVID-19 vaccine. Study-wide points: Females outnumbered males among donors, who were mostly white British; clonal diversity was possibly underestimated.

V was shortened by 5 bases and J by 1 base, with 16 bases between the two germline ends. The CDR3 sequence is 16 residues long. Germline V lookup: CDR1 SEHNR, CDR2 FQNEAQ (reference sequence). TCRdb's table, derived via immunoSEQ multiplex PCR, lists solely in-frame clones and lacks some. The repertoire consists of about 59,000 clones, with approximately 89% occurring once and the leading ten covering 5% to 6.5%. Material: peripheral blood, obtained 28 days after the second AZD1222 dose. This sequence originates from an adult who received the AZD1222 COVID-19 vaccine. J is TRBJ2-3 and V is TRBV7-9, with D maybe TRBD2 (5 bases). The CDR3 DNA follows: TGTGCCAGCAGCCCCCGACTCAGCGGCCGCACAGATACGCAGTATTTT. Translated: CASSPRLSGRTDTQYF.